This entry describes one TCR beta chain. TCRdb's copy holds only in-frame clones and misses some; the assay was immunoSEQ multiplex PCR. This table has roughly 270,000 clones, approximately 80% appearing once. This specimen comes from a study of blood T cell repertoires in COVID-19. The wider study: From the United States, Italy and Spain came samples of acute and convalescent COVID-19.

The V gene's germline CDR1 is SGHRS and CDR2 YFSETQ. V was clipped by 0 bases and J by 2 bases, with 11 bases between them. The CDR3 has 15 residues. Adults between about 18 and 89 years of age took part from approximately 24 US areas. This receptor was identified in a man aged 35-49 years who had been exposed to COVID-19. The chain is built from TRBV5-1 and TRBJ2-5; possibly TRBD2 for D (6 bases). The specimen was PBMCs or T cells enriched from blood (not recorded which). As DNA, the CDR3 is TGCGCCAGCAGCTTGGCAGTCGCGGGGCAAGAGACCCAGTACTTC. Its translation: CASSLAVAGQETQYF.